This TCR beta chain came from a study of a mutant IDH1 vaccine in newly diagnosed glioma. Study-wide background: With temozolomide cycles, or 4-6 weeks after radiotherapy alone, vaccination was started. Patients had received radiotherapy, temozolomide, or both previously, most receiving both.

Regarding time point: week 47, end of study. With topical imiquimod, each dose of the vaccine consisted of 300 ug of mutant IDH1 20-mer peptide. Those who donated had recent WHO grade 3 or 4 IDH1-mutant, ATRX-lost astrocytomas. This clone was detected a few times. The antigen is undetermined. Germline V lookup: CDR1 SNHLY, CDR2 FYNNEI. This CDR3 is 13 amino acids long. The V end lost 8 bases, the J end lost 4 bases, and 13 bases lay between the germline ends. Clones were read by immunoSEQ multiplex PCR, and TCRdb kept only the in-frame ones, dropping some. The sample records about 11,000 clones, around 82% being singletons. Findings of the study overall: Vaccine-induced immune responses occurred in roughly 93% of patients.

The origin of this receptor is a man aged 25-40 years with glioma. The input for sequencing was PBMCs, taken from a glioma patient whose treatment included an IDH1 peptide vaccine. The J gene is TRBJ2-3, the V gene TRBV2, with D hard to call. The CDR3 nucleotides are TGTGCCAGCGAAGGACCACCGGCAGATACGCAGTATTTT. Protein product: CASEGPPADTQYF.